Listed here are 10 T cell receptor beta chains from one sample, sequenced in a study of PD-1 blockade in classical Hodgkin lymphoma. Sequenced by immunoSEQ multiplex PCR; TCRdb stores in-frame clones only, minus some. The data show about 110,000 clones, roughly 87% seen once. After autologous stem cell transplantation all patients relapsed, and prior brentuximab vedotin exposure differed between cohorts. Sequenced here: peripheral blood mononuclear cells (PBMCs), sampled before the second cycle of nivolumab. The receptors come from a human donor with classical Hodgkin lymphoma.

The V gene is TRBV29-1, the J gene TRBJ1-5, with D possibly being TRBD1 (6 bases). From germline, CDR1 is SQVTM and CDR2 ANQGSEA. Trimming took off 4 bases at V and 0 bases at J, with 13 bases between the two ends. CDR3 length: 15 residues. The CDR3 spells CSVGVAGDSNQPQHF. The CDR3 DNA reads TGCAGCGTTGGAGTTGCAGGGGATAGCAATCAGCCCCAGCATTTT.

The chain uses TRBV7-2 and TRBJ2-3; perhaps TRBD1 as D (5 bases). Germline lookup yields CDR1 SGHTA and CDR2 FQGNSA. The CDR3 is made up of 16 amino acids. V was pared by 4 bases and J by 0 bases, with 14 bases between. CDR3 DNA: TGTGCCAGCAGCTCAAGGACACTGGGGAGCACAGATACGCAGTATTTT. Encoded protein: CASSSRTLGSTDTQYF.

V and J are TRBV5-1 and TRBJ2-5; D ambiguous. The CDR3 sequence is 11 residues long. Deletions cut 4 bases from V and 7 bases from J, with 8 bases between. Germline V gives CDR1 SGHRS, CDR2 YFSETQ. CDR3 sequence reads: CASSLDGTQYF. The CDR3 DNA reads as TGCGCCAGCAGCCTGGACGGGACCCAGTACTTC.

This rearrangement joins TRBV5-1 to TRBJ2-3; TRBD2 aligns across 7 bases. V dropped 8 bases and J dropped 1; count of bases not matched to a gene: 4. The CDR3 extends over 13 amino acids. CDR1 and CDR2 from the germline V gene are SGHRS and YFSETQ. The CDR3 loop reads CASLADGTDTQYF. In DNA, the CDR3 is TGCGCCAGTCTAGCGGACGGCACAGATACGCAGTATTTT.

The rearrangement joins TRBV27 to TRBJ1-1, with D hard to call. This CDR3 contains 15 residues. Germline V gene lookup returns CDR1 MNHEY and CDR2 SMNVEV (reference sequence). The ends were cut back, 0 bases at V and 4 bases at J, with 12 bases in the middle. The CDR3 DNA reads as TGTGCCAGCAGTTTATCTCCTGGTGGGAGCACTGAAGCTTTCTTT. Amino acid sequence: CASSLSPGGSTEAFF.

The CDR3 bases are TGTGCCAGCAGCTTGGAACAGGGGCCTGGGGGCATTCAGTACTTC. Residues: CASSLEQGPGGIQYF. The J gene is TRBJ2-4, the V gene TRBV7-9, with 7 bases lining up with TRBD1. V trimming: 3 bases; J trimming: 9 bases; junction bases outside the gene matches: 11. Looked up from germline, CDR1 is SEHNR and CDR2 is FQNEAQ (reference sequence). The CDR3 runs to 15 residues.

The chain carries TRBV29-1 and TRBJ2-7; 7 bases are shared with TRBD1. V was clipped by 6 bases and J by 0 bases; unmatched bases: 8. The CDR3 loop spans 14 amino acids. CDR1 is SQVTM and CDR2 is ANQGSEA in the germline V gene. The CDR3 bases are TGCAGCGTGGGTGACAGGGTACCCTCCTACGAGCAGTACTTC. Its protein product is CSVGDRVPSYEQYF.

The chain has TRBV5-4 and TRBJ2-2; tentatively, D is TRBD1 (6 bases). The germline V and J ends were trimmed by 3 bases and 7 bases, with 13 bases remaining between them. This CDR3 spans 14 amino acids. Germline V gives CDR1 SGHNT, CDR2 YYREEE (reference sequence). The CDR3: CASSWDTLFGELFF. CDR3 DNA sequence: TGTGCCAGCAGCTGGGACACACTTTTCGGGGAGCTGTTTTTT.

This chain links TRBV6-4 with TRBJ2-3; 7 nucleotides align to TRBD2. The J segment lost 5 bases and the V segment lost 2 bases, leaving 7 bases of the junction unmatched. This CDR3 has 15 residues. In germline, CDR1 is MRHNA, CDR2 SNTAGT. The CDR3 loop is CASSDRGRGGDTQYF. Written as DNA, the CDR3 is TGTGCCAGCAGTGACCGTGGGAGGGGAGGAGATACGCAGTATTTT.

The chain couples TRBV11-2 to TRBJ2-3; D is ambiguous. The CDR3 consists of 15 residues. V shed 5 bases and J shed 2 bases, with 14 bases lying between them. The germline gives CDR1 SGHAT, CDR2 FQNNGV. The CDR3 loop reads CASSPELAVTDTQYF. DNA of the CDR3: TGTGCCAGCAGCCCTGAACTCGCTGTCACAGATACGCAGTATTTT.